This record looks at one TCR beta chain sequence and its context. Its antigen remains unknown. These data are taken from a study of CD4 T cells in relation to SARS-CoV-2 and coronaviruses. Germline loops: CDR1 MGHRA, CDR2 YSYEKL. CDR3 length equals 15 residues. Trimming pared 0 bases from V and 7 bases from J, leaving 16 bases between. Method: immunoSEQ multiplex PCR; TCRdb's copy keeps in-frame clones and lacks some. This sample has 20,000 to 25,000 clones, with about three fifths found just once. Unexposed donor CD4+ T cells date from 2011-2018, before the COVID-19 pandemic. The cells were cultured for approximately ten days before CD4+ T cells were isolated. Testing used SARS-CoV-2 S/N and four cold-coronavirus spikes on unexposed-donor CD4+ T cells, cells permitting.

The source material was CD4+ T cells from PBMCs, cultured in vitro. The source is a human donor in good health. The chain recombines TRBV4-1 with TRBJ2-7; D possibly corresponds to TRBD1 (5 bases). CDR3 loop: CASSQDSRRVREQYF. The CDR3 region has the DNA TGCGCCAGCAGCCAAGATTCTCGCAGGGTCAGGGAGCAGTACTTC.